This TCR beta chain originates from a study of T-cell memory formation after mild COVID-19. Findings and caveats of the study: Confirmation was lacking for SARS-CoV-2 specificity of second-wave clones that peaked on day 37. Cross-reactive memory apparently joined, as some responding clones appeared in pre-infection memory. Contracting clones from day 15 to 85 had balanced CD4/CD8; later expanders favoured CD4+.

This clonotype was counted at least ten times. Its antigen is unidentified. UMIs and sample barcodes were carried by the TCR alpha and TCR beta cDNA libraries that 5'RACE produced using constant-segment primers. MiXCR was run by TCRdb on the 5' RACE reads, yielding one entry per CDR3 protein. This sample yields more than 300,000 distinct CDR3 sequences, of which 13% to 15% are seen a single time; 21% belongs to the top ten. V was trimmed by 10 bases and J by 5 bases, leaving 17 bases between them. This CDR3 region has 13 residues. The clonotype comes from a man between 18 and 35 years old who had mild COVID-19 (a few samples of this study predate the infection). Cell type and time point are not known. The source material was PBMCs or a T cell subset sorted from them (not recorded which). This chain joins TRBV12-3 or TRBV12-4 and TRBJ1-1; D is perhaps TRBD1 (5 bases). DNA of the CDR3: TGTGCCATCTCCCGGGACTCGTGGACTGAAGCTTTCTTT. This translates into CAISRDSWTEAFF.